The rows below give T cell receptor beta chains drawn from one sample of a study of T cell responses to AZD1222 COVID-19 vaccine. Repertoires were generated with immunoSEQ multiplex PCR, while TCRdb's copy carries only in-frame clones and drops some. The sample lists 65,000 to 95,000 clones, 75% to 85% seen once, with roughly 21% in the top ten. The sample in question was peripheral blood, obtained on day 0 of AZD1222 vaccination. These receptors were collected from an adult in good health. CDR3s include the opening cysteine and the closing phenylalanine or tryptophan. Each record gives: V gene, CDR3 protein.

v_gene: TRBV5-1; CDR3aa: CASSLIVGETQYF
v_gene: TRBV19; CDR3aa: CASTESGQLYEKLFF
v_gene: TRBV19; CDR3aa: CASSTPVGARHF
v_gene: TRBV28; CDR3aa: CASSLGGGSRYSNQPQHF
v_gene: TRBV2; CDR3aa: CASSEDGTVYGYTF
v_gene: TRBV11-2; CDR3aa: CASGWLQETQYF
v_gene: TRBV28; CDR3aa: CATRGGGRLASGANVLTF
v_gene: TRBV6-1; CDR3aa: CASSDETGRPEQYF
v_gene: TRBV24-1; CDR3aa: CATSDLPAAGADTQYF
v_gene: TRBV18; CDR3aa: CASSPEVRTYEQYF
v_gene: TRBV5-5; CDR3aa: CASSLLAGGNEQFF
v_gene: TRBV10-1; CDR3aa: CATGSGQGTEAFF
v_gene: TRBV6-6; CDR3aa: CASSYLTSSYGYTF
v_gene: TRBV6-5; CDR3aa: CASSPVVQNQPQHF
v_gene: TRBV7-8; CDR3aa: CASSLGTSGTYEQYF
v_gene: TRBV6-5; CDR3aa: CASKRGMNTEAFF
v_gene: TRBV2; CDR3aa: CASRATRLNEKLFF
v_gene: TRBV9; CDR3aa: CASSARQANTEAFF
v_gene: TRBV27; CDR3aa: CASSLLGQETQYF
v_gene: TRBV5-5; CDR3aa: CASSLALGADNSPLHF
v_gene: TRBV7-9; CDR3aa: CASSLGGWDGNSYEQYF
v_gene: TRBV19; CDR3aa: CASGSSGNQPQHF
v_gene: TRBV27; CDR3aa: CASSLTGGAHYGYTF
v_gene: TRBV11-2; CDR3aa: CASSFSANSYEQYF
v_gene: TRBV11-2; CDR3aa: CASSYEPTGLNTEAFF
v_gene: TRBV6-5; CDR3aa: CAILLSSKTYEQYF
v_gene: TRBV28; CDR3aa: CASSMRQGLNQPQHF
v_gene: TRBV11-2; CDR3aa: CASSLQSAVAGELFF
v_gene: TRBV6-1; CDR3aa: CASSDIGELFF
v_gene: TRBV6-5; CDR3aa: CASSQTGGVYGYTF
v_gene: TRBV6-1; CDR3aa: CASSDEGDTEAFF
v_gene: TRBV19; CDR3aa: CASSPLLDNEQFF
v_gene: TRBV29-1; CDR3aa: CSVFGGRLNTEAFF
v_gene: TRBV28; CDR3aa: CASSLPQGEGNQPQHF
v_gene: TRBV9; CDR3aa: CASSVSGTPAYEQYF
v_gene: TRBV19; CDR3aa: CASRPQGGANYGYTF
v_gene: TRBV6-5; CDR3aa: CASSRGPSSYEQYF
v_gene: TRBV19; CDR3aa: CASSEQGNTEAFF
v_gene: TRBV6-1; CDR3aa: CASSARSGGSGSNQPQHF
v_gene: TRBV3-1/TRBV3-2; CDR3aa: CASSPSIGPGYGYTF
v_gene: TRBV9; CDR3aa: CASSASGVTYNEQFF
v_gene: TRBV7-8; CDR3aa: CASRTGPDTQYF
v_gene: TRBV14; CDR3aa: CASSGMLGDTQYF
v_gene: TRBV11-2; CDR3aa: CASSLALTGQETQYF
v_gene: TRBV5-1; CDR3aa: CASSSSGQGSYEQYF
v_gene: TRBV11-3; CDR3aa: CASSPSGPGGNEQFF
v_gene: TRBV27; CDR3aa: CASSYLPGEGEAFF
v_gene: TRBV10-3; CDR3aa: CAISERLAGLQETQYF
v_gene: TRBV28; CDR3aa: CASSPGTVNTEAFF
v_gene: TRBV10-3; CDR3aa: CAISEQQTNEKLFF
v_gene: TRBV28; CDR3aa: CASREWGDVNTGELFF
v_gene: TRBV10-3; CDR3aa: CAISEPGGGTGELFF